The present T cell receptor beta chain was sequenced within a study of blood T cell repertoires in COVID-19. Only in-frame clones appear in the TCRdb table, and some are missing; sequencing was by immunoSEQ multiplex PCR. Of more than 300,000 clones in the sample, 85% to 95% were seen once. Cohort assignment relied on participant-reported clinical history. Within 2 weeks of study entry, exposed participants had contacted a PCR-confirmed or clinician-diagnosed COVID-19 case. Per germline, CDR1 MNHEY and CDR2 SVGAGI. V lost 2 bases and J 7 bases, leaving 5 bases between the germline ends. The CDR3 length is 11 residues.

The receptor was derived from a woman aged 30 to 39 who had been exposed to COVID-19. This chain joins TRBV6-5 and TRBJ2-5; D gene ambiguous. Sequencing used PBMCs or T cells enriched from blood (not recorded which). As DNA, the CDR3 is TGTGCCAGCAGTTACATCGGGACCCAGTACTTC. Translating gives CASSYIGTQYF.